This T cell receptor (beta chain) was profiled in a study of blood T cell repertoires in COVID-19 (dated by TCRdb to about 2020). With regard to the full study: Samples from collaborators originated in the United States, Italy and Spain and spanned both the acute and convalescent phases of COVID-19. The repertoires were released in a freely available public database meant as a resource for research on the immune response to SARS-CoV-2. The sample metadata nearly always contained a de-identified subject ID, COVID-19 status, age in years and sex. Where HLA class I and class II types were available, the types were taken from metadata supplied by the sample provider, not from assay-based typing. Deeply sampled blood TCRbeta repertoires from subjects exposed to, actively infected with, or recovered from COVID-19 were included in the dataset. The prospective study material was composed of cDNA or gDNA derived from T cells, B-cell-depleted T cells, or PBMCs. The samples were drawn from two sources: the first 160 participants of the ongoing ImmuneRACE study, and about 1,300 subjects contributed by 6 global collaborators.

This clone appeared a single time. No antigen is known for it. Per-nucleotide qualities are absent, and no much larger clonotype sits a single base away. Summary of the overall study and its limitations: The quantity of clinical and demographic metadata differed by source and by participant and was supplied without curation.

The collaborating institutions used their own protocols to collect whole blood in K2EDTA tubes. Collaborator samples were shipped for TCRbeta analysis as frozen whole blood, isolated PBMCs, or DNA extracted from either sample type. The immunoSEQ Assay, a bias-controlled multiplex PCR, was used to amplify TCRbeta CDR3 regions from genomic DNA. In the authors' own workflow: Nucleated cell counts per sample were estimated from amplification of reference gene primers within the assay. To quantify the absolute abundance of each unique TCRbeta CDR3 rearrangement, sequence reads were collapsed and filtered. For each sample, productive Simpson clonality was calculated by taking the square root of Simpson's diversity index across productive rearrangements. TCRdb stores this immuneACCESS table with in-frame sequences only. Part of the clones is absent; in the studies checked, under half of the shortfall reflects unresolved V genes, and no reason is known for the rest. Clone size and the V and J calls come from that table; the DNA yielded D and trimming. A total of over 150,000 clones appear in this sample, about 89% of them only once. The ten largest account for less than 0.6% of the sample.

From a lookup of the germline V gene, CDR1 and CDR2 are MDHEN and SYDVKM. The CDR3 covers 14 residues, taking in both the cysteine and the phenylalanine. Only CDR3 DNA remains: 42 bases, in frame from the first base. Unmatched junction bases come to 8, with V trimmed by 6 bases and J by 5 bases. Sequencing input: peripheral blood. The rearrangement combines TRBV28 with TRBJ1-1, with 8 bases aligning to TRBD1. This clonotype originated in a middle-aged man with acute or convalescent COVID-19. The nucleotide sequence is TGTGCCAGCAGCCCTGGGACAGGAAGAACTGAAGCTTTCTTT. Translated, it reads CASSPGTGRTEAFF.